The T cell receptor beta chain described here comes from a study of blood T cell repertoires in COVID-19. Across the study: Acute and convalescent COVID-19 samples came from the United States, Italy and Spain. T cells, B-cell-depleted T cells, or PBMCs supplied cDNA or gDNA.

Per the original methods: Reference gene primer amplification yielded estimated nucleated cell counts. The method was immunoSEQ multiplex PCR; TCRdb's version includes in-frame clones alone and lacks a portion of them. V, J and clone size derive from that table, while D and trimming were established from the DNA sequence. The sample carries around 200,000 clones, approximately 83% recorded once. What was sequenced was peripheral blood. The TCR sequence derives from a woman aged 40-49 years with active or convalescent COVID-19.

For the CDR3, the DNA is TGTGCCAGCAGCCGAAGGGGGCCGACCTACGAGCAGTACTTC. Protein sequence: CASSRRGPTYEQYF. The chain joins TRBV28 to TRBJ2-7; 7 bases are shared with TRBD1. Trimming removed 6 bases from V and 2 bases from J; junction bases left unmatched: 7. CDR1 is MDHEN, CDR2 SYDVKM, per germline. The CDR3 has 14 amino acids.